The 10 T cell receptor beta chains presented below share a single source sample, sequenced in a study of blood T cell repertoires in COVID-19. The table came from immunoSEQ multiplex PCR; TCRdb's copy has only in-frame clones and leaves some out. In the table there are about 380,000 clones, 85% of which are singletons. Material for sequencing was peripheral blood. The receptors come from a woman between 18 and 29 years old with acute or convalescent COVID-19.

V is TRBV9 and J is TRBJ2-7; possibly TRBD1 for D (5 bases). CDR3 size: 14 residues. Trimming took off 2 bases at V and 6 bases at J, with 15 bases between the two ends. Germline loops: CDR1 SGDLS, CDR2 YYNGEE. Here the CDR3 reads CASSVDSRLGEQYF. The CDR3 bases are TGTGCCAGCAGCGTTGACAGCAGGTTGGGCGAGCAGTACTTC. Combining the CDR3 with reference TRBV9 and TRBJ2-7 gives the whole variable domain DSGVTQTPKHLITATGQRVTLRCSPRSGDLSVYWYQQSLDQGLQFLIQYYNGEERAKGNILERFSAQQFPDLHSELNLSSLELGDSALYFCASSVDSRLGEQYFGPGTRLTVT.

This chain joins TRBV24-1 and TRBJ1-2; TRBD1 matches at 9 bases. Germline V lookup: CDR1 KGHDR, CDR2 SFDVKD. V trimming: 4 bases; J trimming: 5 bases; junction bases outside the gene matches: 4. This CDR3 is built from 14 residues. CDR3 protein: CATSEGDRAYGYTF. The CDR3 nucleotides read TGTGCCACCAGTGAAGGGGACAGGGCTTATGGCTACACCTTC.

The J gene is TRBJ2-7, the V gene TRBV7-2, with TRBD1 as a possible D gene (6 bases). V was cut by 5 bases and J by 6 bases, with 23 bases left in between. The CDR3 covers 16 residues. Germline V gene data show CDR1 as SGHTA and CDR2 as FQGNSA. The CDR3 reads CASSQFGAGAIFEQYF. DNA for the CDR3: TGTGCCAGCAGCCAATTCGGTGCAGGGGCCATTTTCGAGCAGTACTTC.

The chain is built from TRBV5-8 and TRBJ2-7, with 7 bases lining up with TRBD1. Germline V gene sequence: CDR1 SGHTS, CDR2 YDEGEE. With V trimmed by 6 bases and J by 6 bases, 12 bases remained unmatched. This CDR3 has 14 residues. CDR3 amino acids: CASKVEGASREQYF. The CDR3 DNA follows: TGTGCCAGCAAAGTCGAGGGGGCGAGTCGCGAGCAGTACTTC. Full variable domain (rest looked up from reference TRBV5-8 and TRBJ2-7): EAGVTQSPTHLIKTRGQQATLRCSPISGHTSVYWYQQALGLGLQFLLWYDEGEERNRGNFPPRFSGRQFPNYSSELNVNALELEDSALYLCASKVEGASREQYFGPGTRLTVT.

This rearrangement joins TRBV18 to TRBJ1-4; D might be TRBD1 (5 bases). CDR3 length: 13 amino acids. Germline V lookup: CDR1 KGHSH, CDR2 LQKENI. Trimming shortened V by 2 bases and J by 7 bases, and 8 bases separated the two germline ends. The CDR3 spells CASSPGAAEKLFF. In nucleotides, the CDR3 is TGTGCCAGCTCACCAGGGGCGGCTGAAAAACTGTTTTTT.

CDR3 region: CASSPGTVSTDTQYF. The CDR3 bases are TGCGCCAGCAGCCCCGGGACAGTAAGCACAGATACGCAGTATTTT. The chain is built from TRBV5-1 and TRBJ2-3, with TRBD1 matching over 7 bases. V shed 4 bases and J 0 bases; nucleotides not matched to a gene: 5. Germline V gene data show CDR1 as SGHRS and CDR2 as YFSETQ. The CDR3 totals 15 residues.

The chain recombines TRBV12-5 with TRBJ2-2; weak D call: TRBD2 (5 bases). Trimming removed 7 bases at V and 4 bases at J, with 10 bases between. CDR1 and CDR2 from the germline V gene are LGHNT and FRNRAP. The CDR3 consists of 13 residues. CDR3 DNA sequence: TGTGCTAGTGAGGCCCGGGGCACCGGGGAGCTGTTTTTT. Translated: CASEARGTGELFF.

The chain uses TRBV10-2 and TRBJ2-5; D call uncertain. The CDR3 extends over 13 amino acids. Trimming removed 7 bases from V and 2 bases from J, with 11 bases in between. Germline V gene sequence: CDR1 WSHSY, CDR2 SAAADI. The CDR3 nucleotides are TGCGCCAGCACCCCCACGGTGCAAGAGACCCAGTACTTC. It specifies CASTPTVQETQYF.

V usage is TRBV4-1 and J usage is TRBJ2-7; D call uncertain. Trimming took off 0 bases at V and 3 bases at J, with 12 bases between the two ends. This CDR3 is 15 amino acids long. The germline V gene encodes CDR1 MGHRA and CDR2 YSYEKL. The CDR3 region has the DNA TGCGCCAGCAGCCAAGATCGAGCAGGCGTCTACGAGCAGTACTTC. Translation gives CASSQDRAGVYEQYF.

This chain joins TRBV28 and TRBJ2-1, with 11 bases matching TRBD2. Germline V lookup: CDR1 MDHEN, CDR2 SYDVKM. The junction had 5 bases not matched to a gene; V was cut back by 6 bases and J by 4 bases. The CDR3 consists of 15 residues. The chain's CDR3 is CASSHGLAGYNEQFF. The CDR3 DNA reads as TGTGCCAGCAGCCACGGACTAGCGGGTTACAATGAGCAGTTCTTC.